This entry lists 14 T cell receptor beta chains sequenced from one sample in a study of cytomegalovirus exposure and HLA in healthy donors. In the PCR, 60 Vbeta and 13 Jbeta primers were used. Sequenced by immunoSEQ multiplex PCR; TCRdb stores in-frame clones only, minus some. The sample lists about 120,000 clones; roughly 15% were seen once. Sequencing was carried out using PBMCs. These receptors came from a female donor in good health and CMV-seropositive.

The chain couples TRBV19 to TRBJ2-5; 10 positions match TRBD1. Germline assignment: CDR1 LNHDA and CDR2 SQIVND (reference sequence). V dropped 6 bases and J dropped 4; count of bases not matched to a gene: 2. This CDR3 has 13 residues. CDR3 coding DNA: TGTGCCAGTAGCGACAGGGGGCTAGAGACCCAGTACTTC. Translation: CASSDRGLETQYF. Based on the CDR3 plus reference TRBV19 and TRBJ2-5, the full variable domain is DGGITQSPKYLFRKEGQNVTLSCEQNLNHDAMYWYRQDPGQGLRLIYYSQIVNDFQKGDIAEGYSVSREKKESFPLTVTSAQKNPTAFYLCASSDRGLETQYFGPGTRLLVL.

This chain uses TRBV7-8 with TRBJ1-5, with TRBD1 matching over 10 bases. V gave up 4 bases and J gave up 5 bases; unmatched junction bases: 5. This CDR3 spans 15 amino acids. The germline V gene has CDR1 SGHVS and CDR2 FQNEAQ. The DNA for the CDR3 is TGTGCCAGCAGCTCTCGGACAGGGGGAGATCAGCCCCAGCATTTT. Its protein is CASSSRTGGDQPQHF. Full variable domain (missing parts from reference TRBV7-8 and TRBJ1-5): GAGVSQSPRYKVAKRGQDVALRCDPISGHVSLFWYQQALGQGPEFLTYFQNEAQLDKSGLPSDRFFAERPEGSVSTLKIQRTQQEDSAVYLCASSSRTGGDQPQHFGDGTRLSIL.

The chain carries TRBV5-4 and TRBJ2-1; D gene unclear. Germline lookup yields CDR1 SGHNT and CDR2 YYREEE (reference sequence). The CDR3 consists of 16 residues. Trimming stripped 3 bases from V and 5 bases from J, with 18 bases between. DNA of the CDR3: TGTGCCAGCAGCTCCCAAGCCGCAACACTACACAATGAGCAGTTCTTC. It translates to CASSSQAATLHNEQFF.

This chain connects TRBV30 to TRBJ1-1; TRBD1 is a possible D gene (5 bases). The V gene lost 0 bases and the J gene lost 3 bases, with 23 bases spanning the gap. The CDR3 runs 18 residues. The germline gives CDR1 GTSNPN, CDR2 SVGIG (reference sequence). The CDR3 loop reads CAWSVLGGAGWGDTEAFF. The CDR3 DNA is TGTGCCTGGAGTGTATTGGGCGGGGCAGGGTGGGGGGACACTGAAGCTTTCTTT.

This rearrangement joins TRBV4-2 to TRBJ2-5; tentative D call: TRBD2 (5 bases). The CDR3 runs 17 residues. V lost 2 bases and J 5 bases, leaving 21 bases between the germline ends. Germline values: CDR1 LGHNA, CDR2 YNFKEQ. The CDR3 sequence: CASSQLPASRTGETQYF. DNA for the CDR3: TGTGCCAGCAGCCAACTCCCGGCTAGCCGAACTGGGGAGACCCAGTACTTC.

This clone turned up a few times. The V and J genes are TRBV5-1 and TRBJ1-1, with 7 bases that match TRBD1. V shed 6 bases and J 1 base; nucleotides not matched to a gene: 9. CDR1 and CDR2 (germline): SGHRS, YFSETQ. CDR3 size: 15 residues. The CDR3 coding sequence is TGCGCCAGCACTCGGGACAGAAGACCGAACACTGAAGCTTTCTTT. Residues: CASTRDRRPNTEAFF. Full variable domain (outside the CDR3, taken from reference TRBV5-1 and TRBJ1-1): KAGVTQTPRYLIKTRGQQVTLSCSPISGHRSVSWYQQTPGQGLQFLFEYFSETQRNKGNFPGRFSGRQFSNSRSEMNVSTLELGDSALYLCASTRDRRPNTEAFFGQGTRLTVV.

CDR3 DNA sequence: TGTGCCAGCAGTTTATGGAGTGGAGGGGCTGAGACCCAGTACTTC. Translated, it gives CASSLWSGGAETQYF. The V and J genes are TRBV28 and TRBJ2-5; TRBD2 might be the D (6 bases). Germline CDR1 and CDR2: MDHEN and SYDVKM. V lost 0 bases to trimming and J lost 5 bases, with 13 bases between them. This CDR3 region has 15 residues. Combining the CDR3 with reference TRBV28 and TRBJ2-5 gives the whole variable domain DVKVTQSSRYLVKRTGEKVFLECVQDMDHENMFWYRQDPGLGLRLIYFSYDVKMKEKGDIPEGYSVSREKKERFSLILESASTNQTSMYLCASSLWSGGAETQYFGPGTRLLVL.

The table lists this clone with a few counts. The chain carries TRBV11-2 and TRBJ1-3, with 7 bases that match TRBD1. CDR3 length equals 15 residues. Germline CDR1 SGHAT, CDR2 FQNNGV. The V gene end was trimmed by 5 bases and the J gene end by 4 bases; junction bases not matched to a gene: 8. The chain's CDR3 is CASSPQTGLGNTIYF. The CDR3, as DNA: TGTGCCAGCAGCCCACAGACAGGGTTAGGAAACACCATATATTTT.

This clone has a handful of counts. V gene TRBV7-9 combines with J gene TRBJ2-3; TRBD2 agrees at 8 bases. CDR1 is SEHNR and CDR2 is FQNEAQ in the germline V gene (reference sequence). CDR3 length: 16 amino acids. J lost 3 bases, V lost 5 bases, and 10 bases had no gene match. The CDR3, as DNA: TGTGCCAGCAGCGCTAAGGCGGGGGGAAGTACAGATACGCAGTATTTT. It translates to CASSAKAGGSTDTQYF.

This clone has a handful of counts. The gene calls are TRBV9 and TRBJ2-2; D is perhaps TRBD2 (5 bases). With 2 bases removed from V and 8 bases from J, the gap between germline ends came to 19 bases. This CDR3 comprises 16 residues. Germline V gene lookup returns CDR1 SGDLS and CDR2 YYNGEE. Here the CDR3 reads CASSVKGAIPEGELFF. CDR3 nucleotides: TGTGCCAGCAGCGTGAAGGGAGCCATTCCTGAAGGGGAGCTGTTTTTT.

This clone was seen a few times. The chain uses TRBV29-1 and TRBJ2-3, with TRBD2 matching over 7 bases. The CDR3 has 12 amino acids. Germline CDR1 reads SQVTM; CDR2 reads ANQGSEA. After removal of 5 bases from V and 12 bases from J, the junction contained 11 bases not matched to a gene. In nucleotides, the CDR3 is TGCAGCGTTCCTATAGCGGGTTTCGGACAGTATTTT. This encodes CSVPIAGFGQYF.

The DNA of the CDR3 is TGCGCCAGCAGCCAAGGGGGGGACTTCTACGAGCAGTACTTC. Its translation: CASSQGGDFYEQYF. This chain connects TRBV4-1 to TRBJ2-7; D perhaps matches TRBD2 (6 bases). With 1 base removed from V and 3 bases from J, the gap between germline ends came to 10 bases. Germline values: CDR1 MGHRA, CDR2 YSYEKL. There are 14 residues in the CDR3.

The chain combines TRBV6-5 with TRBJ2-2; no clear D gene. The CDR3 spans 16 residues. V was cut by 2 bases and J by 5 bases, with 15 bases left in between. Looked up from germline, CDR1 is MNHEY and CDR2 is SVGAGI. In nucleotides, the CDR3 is TGTGCCAGCAGTTACCAGTCAGGTCTCCTTACCGGGGAGCTGTTTTTT. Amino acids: CASSYQSGLLTGELFF.

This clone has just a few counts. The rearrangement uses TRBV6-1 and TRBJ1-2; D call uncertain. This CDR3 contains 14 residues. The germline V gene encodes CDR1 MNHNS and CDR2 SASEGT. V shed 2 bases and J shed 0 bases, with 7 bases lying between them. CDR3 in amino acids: CASSELGANYGYTF. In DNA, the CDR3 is TGTGCCAGCAGTGAACTCGGAGCTAACTATGGCTACACCTTC.